This TCR beta chain came from a study of shared clonotypes between healthy human individuals. The germline V gene encodes CDR1 MNHEY and CDR2 SVGAGI. Trimming stripped 6 bases from V and 0 bases from J, with 14 bases between. This CDR3 has 15 residues. Methods used by the authors: ImmunoSEQ yielded junction-only sequences lacking quality scores, so filtering differed. The assay was immunoSEQ multiplex PCR, and TCRdb's table has in-frame clones only and misses some. V and J calls and clone size come straight from that table; D and trimming were deduced from the DNA. Here the sample spans 600,000 to 750,000 clones, 90% being singletons. In CD8 memory, CD45RO+ cells were put together with CCR7-negative CD45RA+ TemRA cells.

V gene TRBV6-5 combines with J gene TRBJ1-1; TRBD1 might be the D (5 bases). The TCR was taken from a man aged 18 to 30 in good health. Some clones in this sample may be carry-over from other donors' samples. The source material was memory CD8+ T cells from PBMCs. Subset of the sample: CD45RO+ cells pooled with CCR7-negative TemRA cells. CDR3 protein: CASSSKLRVNTEAFF. The CDR3 nucleotides read TGTGCCAGCAGCTCCAAACTCAGGGTGAACACTGAAGCTTTCTTT.